This T cell receptor beta chain derives from a study of Ad26.COV2.S vaccination and SARS-CoV-2 variants (dated by TCRdb to about 2021). In the study overall: Vaccine-arm donors came from COV1001, a multicentre, randomized, double-blind, placebo-controlled phase I-IIa trial of Ad26.COV2.S in healthy adults. Blinding of investigators to trial group allocation was maintained during experiments and outcome assessment. A total of 32 samples were included in the TCR-sequenced set, comprising some 20 Ad26.COV2.S vaccine recipients, 5 placebo recipients and 8 SARS-CoV-2 convalescent individuals. Trial participants were randomized into five groups of five: low-dose or high-dose Ad26.COV2.S given once or twice, or placebo on both occasions. The specificity and breadth of SARS-CoV-2-reactive T cell receptors after Ad26.COV2.S vaccination were assessed by TCRbeta repertoire sequencing. Ad26.COV2.S was administered intramuscularly at a dose of 5x10^10 or 1x10^11 viral particles, either as one shot or as two shots given 56 days apart. On the study overall, not on this receptor specifically: Vaccine and placebo recipients had comparable non-spike TCR breadth, which fits with the vaccine containing only spike. Comparing responses between vaccine doses or regimens was not something the study was powered to do. After vaccination, substantial breadth of spike-specific CD8+ and CD4+ T cell responses was reported. Ad26.COV2.S recipients had higher spike-specific TCR breadth than placebo recipients (P = 0.0014). According to the authors, total T cell responses may have been underestimated by the TCR breadth and depth analyses.

TCRbeta CDR3 regions were sequenced with the immunoSEQ Assay. After extraction, genomic DNA underwent amplification by bias-controlled multiplex PCR, followed by high-throughput sequencing. As for the authors' bioinformatics: To quantify the absolute abundance of each unique TCRbeta CDR3 region, sequences were collapsed and filtered. Usable DNA was measured by amplifying reference genes present in all nucleated cells, and TCRbeta template counts were normalized to that usable DNA to estimate T cell fraction. Repertoire TCRs were annotated as SARS-CoV-2-specific when V gene, CDR3 amino acid sequence and J gene were exactly matched to a known reactive TCR set. The reference SARS-CoV-2 TCR set came from MIRA and was filtered for enrichment in COVID-19-positive ImmuneCODE repertoires, removing public or cross-reactive TCRs. Using the MIRA antigens, annotated TCRs were further analysed by specific ORF or by position within an ORF. Depth was the summed frequency of annotated unique rearrangements, while breadth was defined as annotated unique rearrangements over total unique productive rearrangements. Two-sided Wilcoxon rank-sum tests were applied when comparing TCR breadth between groups. TCRdb took this table from immuneACCESS and kept in-frame rearrangements with V and J called. Such tables lack part of the clones; where checked against another copy, unresolved V genes explain under half of the gap, and the rest is unexplained. V, J and clone size were drawn from that table, and D and trimming were deduced from the DNA. This sample is represented by approximately 240,000 clones; 85% to 90% of them were singletons. About 10% of the sample rests with the top ten.

Note on this clone: Its antigen remains unidentified. No clone much larger than this one lies a single base away; base qualities are absent.

V has 4 bases trimmed and J has 6 bases trimmed; junction bases matching no gene number 3. From cysteine to phenylalanine, the CDR3 is 13 amino acids long. The sequence is cut down to CDR3 DNA, 39 bases in frame from base 1. The germline V gene provides CDR1 SGHRS and CDR2 YFSETQ. The sample's treatment or condition, from its label and the paper: some 20 received Ad26.COV2.S at low or high dose, single or two shots; roughly five received placebo; per-sample allocation not given. Repertoires of vaccine and placebo recipients were sequenced from samples collected on day 63 after the first injection. Between 29 July and 7 August 2020, Cohort 1b enrolled 20 to 30 adults aged 18-55 years at one site in Boston, USA. As a vaccine, Ad26.COV2.S was a replication-incompetent adenovirus type 26 vector that expressed a prefusion-stabilized SARS-CoV-2 spike protein derived from the original Wuhan strain.

The sequenced sample was peripheral blood, obtained in a trial of Ad26.COV2.S vaccine versus placebo. This sequence originates from a person between 18 and 59 years old who received the Ad26.COV2.S COVID-19 vaccine or a placebo. Recombination connected TRBV5-1 to TRBJ2-7; 11 of the junction bases match TRBD1. The CDR3 here reads CASSTGQGAEQYF. In nucleotides, the sequence is TGCGCCAGCAGCACCGGACAGGGGGCCGAGCAGTACTTC. Extended through the reference TRBV5-1 and TRBJ2-7 proteins, this CDR3 yields the full variable domain: KAGVTQTPRYLIKTRGQQVTLSCSPISGHRSVSWYQQTPGQGLQFLFEYFSETQRNKGNFPGRFSGRQFSNSRSEMNVSTLELGDSALYLCASSTGQGAEQYFGPGTRLTVT.